What follows are 31 T cell receptor beta chains derived from one specimen sequenced in a study of blood T cell repertoires in COVID-19. The assay was immunoSEQ multiplex PCR, and TCRdb's table has in-frame clones only and misses some. The sample carries some 260,000 clones, around 88% recorded once. What was sequenced was PBMCs or T cells enriched from blood (not recorded which). The receptors originated from a middle-aged man who had recovered from COVID-19.

The chain uses TRBV30 and TRBJ1-1; 8 bases fit TRBD1. Losses at the gene ends were 5 bases for V and 4 bases for J; bases not matched to a gene: 6. The CDR3 sequence is 13 residues long. The germline V gene encodes CDR1 GTSNPN and CDR2 SVGIG (reference sequence). CDR3 bases: TGTGCCTGGGCAGACGACAGGGGCACTGAAGCTTTCTTT. Translating it yields CAWADDRGTEAFF.

This sequence joins TRBV19 and TRBJ2-1, with 11 positions matching TRBD1. The CDR3 runs 14 residues. Per the germline V gene, CDR1 is LNHDA and CDR2 is SQIVND (reference sequence). V shed 3 bases, J shed 7 bases, and the junction held 2 bases outside the gene matches. The CDR3 DNA reads TGTGCCAGTAGTATCGGGACAGGGGGTAATGAGCAGTTCTTC. It codes for CASSIGTGGNEQFF.

The chain joins TRBV9 to TRBJ2-5, with 9 positions matching TRBD2. This CDR3 has 15 amino acids. Germline lookup yields CDR1 SGDLS and CDR2 YYNGEE. Unmatched junction bases numbered 6, after V lost 0 bases and J lost 6 bases. The CDR3 coding sequence is TGTGCCAGCAGCGTAGAGGTAGCGGGAGAGAAGACCCAGTACTTC. Its translation: CASSVEVAGEKTQYF.

This chain uses TRBV12-3 or TRBV12-4 with TRBJ1-4; D not resolved. This CDR3 has 11 residues. V was pared by 4 bases and J by 6 bases, with 3 bases between. The DNA of the CDR3 is TGTGCCAGCAGTTCCTATGAAAAACTGTTTTTT. It encodes CASSSYEKLFF.

This rearrangement joins TRBV7-6 to TRBJ2-1; possible D gene TRBD2, 5 bases. CDR1 and CDR2 from the germline V gene are SGHVS and FNYEAQ. Trimming took off 5 bases at V and 6 bases at J, with 17 bases between the two ends. This CDR3 contains 15 residues. This chain's CDR3 is CASSPRPASFNEQFF. The CDR3 DNA sequence: TGTGCCAGCAGCCCAAGACCTGCTAGCTTCAATGAGCAGTTCTTC.

This chain links TRBV6-5 with TRBJ1-1; D not certain. Germline assignment: CDR1 MNHEY and CDR2 SVGAGI. The V gene lost 6 bases and the J gene lost 0 bases, with 8 bases spanning the gap. The CDR3 runs 13 residues. The DNA of the CDR3 is TGTGCCAGCAGGCAGACACTGAACACTGAAGCTTTCTTT. Translated: CASRQTLNTEAFF.

The chain couples TRBV27 to TRBJ2-1, with TRBD2 identical over 7 bases. The J segment lost 8 bases and the V segment lost 2 bases, leaving 9 bases of the junction unmatched. The CDR3 length is 15 residues. Germline CDR1 reads MNHEY; CDR2 reads SMNVEV (reference sequence). CDR3 bases: TGTGCCAGCAGTTTAACTGGCGGGAGATCGCATGAGCAGTTCTTC. Its protein is CASSLTGGRSHEQFF.

The gene calls are TRBV5-6 and TRBJ2-7; 7 bases match TRBD1. J lost 6 bases, V lost 4 bases, and 7 bases had no gene match. Germline CDR1 SGHDT, CDR2 YYEEEE. The CDR3 length is 13 residues. The DNA for the CDR3 is TGTGCCAGCAGCCGAAACAGGGGAGTCGAGCAGTACTTC. Its translation is CASSRNRGVEQYF.

The CDR3 sequence is CASSLGRTTEAFF. The CDR3 DNA sequence: TGTGCCAGCAGCTTGGGTCGCACTACTGAAGCTTTCTTT. The genes are TRBV5-4 and TRBJ1-1; the D is unclear. Germline V gene sequence: CDR1 SGHNT, CDR2 YYREEE (reference sequence). V lost 0 bases to trimming and J lost 5 bases, with 8 bases between them. The CDR3 is 13 residues long.

This clone was detected only once. V and J are TRBV3-1 (or the pseudogene TRBV3-2) and TRBJ2-3; 9 positions agree with TRBD2. The V and J ends lost 1 base and 10 bases, in that order; junction bases with no gene match: 18. Germline lookup yields CDR1 LGHDT and CDR2 YNNKEL (reference sequence). This CDR3 contains 18 residues. CDR3 protein: CASSQALGLGGRASAQYF. The CDR3 region has the DNA TGTGCCAGCAGCCAAGCCCTTGGTTTGGGCGGGAGGGCCTCTGCGCAGTATTTT.

The chain joins TRBV6-2 or TRBV6-3 to TRBJ2-1; the match to TRBD1 covers 9 bases. The CDR3 runs 17 residues. The germline gives CDR1 MNHEY, CDR2 SVGEGT. Trimming at V came to 0 bases and at J to 6 bases, leaving 9 bases not matched to a gene. Written as DNA, the CDR3 is TGTGCCAGCAGTTACTCGACGGTGACAGGGGGTTTCAATGAGCAGTTCTTC. It specifies CASSYSTVTGGFNEQFF.

V usage is TRBV2 and J usage is TRBJ1-4, with D unresolved. Germline loops: CDR1 SNHLY, CDR2 FYNNEI. The V and J ends lost 7 bases and 0 bases respectively, with 12 bases between them. The CDR3 is 15 residues long. The CDR3 region has the DNA TGTGCCAGCACGAAAGAGGCCGCAACTAATGAAAAACTGTTTTTT. This gives the protein CASTKEAATNEKLFF.

The rearrangement uses TRBV7-9 and TRBJ2-7; D is unclear. Germline CDR1 is SEHNR and CDR2 is FQNEAQ (reference sequence). Trimming shortened V by 1 base and J by 9 bases, and 10 bases separated the two germline ends. CDR3 length equals 12 residues. The CDR3 coding sequence is TGTGCCAGCAGCTTAGAGGTGTCGGGGCAGTACTTC. It specifies CASSLEVSGQYF.

The count of this clone is one. This chain joins TRBV2 and TRBJ1-3; possible D gene TRBD1, 5 bases. Between the trimmed V and J ends, which lost 3 bases and 0 bases, there was a span of 9 bases. Germline V lookup: CDR1 SNHLY, CDR2 FYNNEI. The CDR3 has 15 amino acids. The CDR3 DNA follows: TGTGCCAGCAGTGAGTTGGGGCTCTCTGGAAACACCATATATTTT. Its protein is CASSELGLSGNTIYF.

The chain recombines TRBV5-6 with TRBJ1-4; 10 bases agree with TRBD1. J was trimmed by 10 bases and V by 2 bases; bases with no gene match: 14. In germline, CDR1 is SGHDT, CDR2 YYEEEE. This CDR3 contains 17 residues. Here the CDR3 reads CASSFPGTGTGVGKLFF. The CDR3 coding sequence is TGTGCCAGCAGCTTTCCGGGGACCGGGACAGGGGTAGGAAAACTGTTTTTT.

This chain joins TRBV28 and TRBJ2-1; 7 bases are a match to TRBD2. The CDR3 runs to 18 residues. In germline, CDR1 is MDHEN, CDR2 SYDVKM. The junction had 14 bases not matched to a gene; V was cut back by 5 bases and J by 1 base. The CDR3 spells CASSASGGYGHSYNEQFF. CDR3 DNA: TGTGCCAGCAGTGCCTCGGGGGGTTACGGACATTCCTACAATGAGCAGTTCTTC.

The rearrangement links TRBV7-2 to TRBJ2-3; the D gene is possibly TRBD2 (6 bases). CDR3 size: 14 residues. V was cut by 1 base and J by 6 bases, with 11 bases left in between. Germline loops: CDR1 SGHTA, CDR2 FQGNSA. CDR3 DNA sequence: TGTGCCAGCAGCTTAGAAGGAGGGCTGGATACGCAGTATTTT. It translates to CASSLEGGLDTQYF. Based on the CDR3 plus reference TRBV7-2 and TRBJ2-3, the full variable domain is GAGVSQSPSNKVTEKGKDVELRCDPISGHTALYWYRQSLGQGLEFLIYFQGNSAPDKSGLPSDRFSAERTGGSVSTLTIQRTQQEDSAVYLCASSLEGGLDTQYFGPGTRLTVL.

This chain links TRBV28 with TRBJ1-1; D is possibly TRBD1 (5 bases). The V end lost 3 bases, the J end lost 1 base, and 9 bases lay between the germline ends. The CDR3 is 14 amino acids. Germline assignment: CDR1 MDHEN and CDR2 SYDVKM. CDR3 in amino acids: CASSFRGGNTEAFF. In nucleotides, the CDR3 is TGTGCCAGCAGTTTTCGCGGGGGGAACACTGAAGCTTTCTTT.

The V gene is TRBV7-2, the J gene TRBJ2-7, with 13 bases fitting TRBD2. The J segment lost 5 bases and the V segment lost 2 bases, leaving 9 bases of the junction unmatched. The CDR3 covers 17 residues. The germline CDR1 and CDR2 sequences are SGHTA and FQGNSA. The CDR3 sequence is CASSLWTSGGAPDEQYF. Written as DNA, the CDR3 is TGTGCCAGCAGCTTATGGACTAGCGGGGGAGCGCCCGACGAGCAGTACTTC.

The gene calls are TRBV11-1 and TRBJ1-3; no clear D. The CDR3 contains 16 residues. Trimming cost V 1 base and J 2 bases, with 12 bases left between them. Germline values: CDR1 SGHAT, CDR2 FQDESV (reference sequence). CDR3 DNA sequence: TGTGCCAGCAGCTTAGTGGCAGATTCAACTGGAAACACCATATATTTT. As protein: CASSLVADSTGNTIYF. The whole variable domain, filled in from reference TRBV11-1 and TRBJ1-3, reads EAEVAQSPRYKITEKSQAVAFWCDPISGHATLYWYRQILGQGPELLVQFQDESVVDDSQLPKDRFSAERLKGVDSTLKIQPAELGDSAMYLCASSLVADSTGNTIYFGEGSWLTVV.

J is TRBJ1-6 and V is TRBV7-3, with D tentatively TRBD1 (5 bases). Germline CDR1 reads SGHTA; CDR2 reads FQGTGA. Trimming took 0 bases from V and 11 from J, leaving 8 bases between them. The CDR3 runs to 13 residues. The CDR3, as DNA: TGTGCCAGCAGCTTAACGGAAGGGGCACCCCTCCACTTT. This encodes CASSLTEGAPLHF.

This clone appeared once. V usage is TRBV18 and J usage is TRBJ2-3; 9 bases agree with TRBD2. This CDR3 region has 14 residues. V trimming: 4 bases; J trimming: 3 bases; junction bases outside the gene matches: 2. Germline V gene sequence: CDR1 KGHSH, CDR2 LQKENI. The CDR3 sequence is CASSLGLATDTQYF. The CDR3 DNA reads TGTGCCAGCTCACTAGGACTAGCGACAGATACGCAGTATTTT. The variable domain in full, with the rest retrieved from reference TRBV18 and TRBJ2-3, is NAGVMQNPRHLVRRRGQEARLRCSPMKGHSHVYWYRQLPEEGLKFMVYLQKENIIDESGMPKERFSAEFPKEGPSILRIQQVVRGDSAAYFCASSLGLATDTQYFGPGTRLTVL.

This chain links TRBV11-2 with TRBJ2-7, with D hard to call. This CDR3 is built from 16 residues. Trimming took off 0 bases at V and 2 bases at J, with 14 bases between the two ends. Per germline, CDR1 SGHAT and CDR2 FQNNGV. CDR3 DNA sequence: TGTGCCAGCAGCTTAGATGTCCCAGTGGAGACCTACGAGCAGTACTTC. Translating it yields CASSLDVPVETYEQYF.

V gene TRBV27 combines with J gene TRBJ2-1; TRBD1 is a possible D gene (6 bases). CDR1 is MNHEY and CDR2 is SMNVEV in the germline V gene (reference sequence). V lost 2 bases, J lost 6 bases, and 11 bases lay in between. CDR3 length: 14 residues. The CDR3 region is CASSLVRGRNEQFF. In nucleotides, the CDR3 is TGTGCCAGCAGTTTAGTCAGGGGACGCAATGAGCAGTTCTTC.

This chain links TRBV11-3 with TRBJ2-1; D perhaps matches TRBD1 (5 bases). The ends were cut back, 5 bases at V and 5 bases at J, with 10 bases in the middle. The germline V gene encodes CDR1 SGHNT and CDR2 YENEEA. This CDR3 is built from 13 residues. In DNA form, the CDR3 reads TGTGCCAGCAGCCAGAGACAGCACAATGAGCAGTTCTTC. This gives the protein CASSQRQHNEQFF.

This clone was recorded once. This chain connects TRBV10-1 to TRBJ1-1; D remains ambiguous. Trimming cost V 4 bases and J 0 bases, with 9 bases left between them. The CDR3 runs to 14 residues. Per germline, CDR1 WNHNN and CDR2 SYGVQD (reference sequence). The CDR3 loop is CASSVSGMNTEAFF. DNA of the CDR3: TGCGCCAGCAGTGTTTCAGGAATGAACACTGAAGCTTTCTTT.

This clone appeared a few times. The rearrangement joins TRBV6-2 or TRBV6-3 to TRBJ1-1; D unresolved. V lost 6 bases, J lost 11 bases, and 13 bases lay in between. This CDR3 region has 11 residues. Germline V gene sequence: CDR1 MNHEY, CDR2 SVGEGT. The CDR3 region is CASSLYSKAFF. DNA for the CDR3: TGTGCCAGCAGCCTTTACAGTAAGGCTTTCTTT.

Concerning this clone: A junction end diverges from the germline sequence, so it may reflect a read error. This sequence joins TRBV7-7 and TRBJ2-7; D remains ambiguous. This CDR3 comprises 15 residues. Germline V lookup: CDR1 SSHAT, CDR2 FNYEAQ (reference sequence). CDR3 region: CASSNSPGAGYEQYF. In DNA, the CDR3 is TGTGCTAGCAGCAACTCTCCGGGTGCCGGTTACGAGCAGTACTTC.

The CDR3 region has the DNA TGTGCCAGCAGCCCTCAACAGGGGGCAGCTAATGAAAAACTGTTTTTT. Its translation is CASSPQQGAANEKLFF. This chain uses TRBV5-6 with TRBJ1-4; TRBD1 agrees at 9 bases. This CDR3 region has 16 residues. Germline V gene lookup returns CDR1 SGHDT and CDR2 YYEEEE. The V and J ends lost 4 bases and 3 bases, in that order; junction bases with no gene match: 7. The complete variable domain, with remaining parts taken from reference TRBV5-6 and TRBJ1-4, reads DAGVTQSPTHLIKTRGQQVTLRCSPKSGHDTVSWYQQALGQGPQFIFQYYEEEERQRGNFPDRFSGHQFPNYSSELNVNALLLGDSALYLCASSPQQGAANEKLFFGSGTQLSVL.

V and J are TRBV5-1 and TRBJ1-3; D perhaps matches TRBD1 (6 bases). The CDR3 spans 16 residues. V lost 0 bases and J lost 2, with 12 bases in between. Germline values: CDR1 SGHRS, CDR2 YFSETQ. The CDR3 region is CASSLAVTGAGNTIYF. CDR3 coding DNA: TGCGCCAGCAGCTTGGCCGTGACAGGAGCTGGAAACACCATATATTTT.

CDR3 DNA: TGTGCCAGCAGCTCCTTAAGCGTTGGGCAGTTCTTC. Translation gives CASSSLSVGQFF. The chain is built from TRBV7-2 and TRBJ2-1; no clear D. This CDR3 region has 12 residues. Trimming stripped 4 bases from V and 12 bases from J, with 13 bases between. Per the germline V gene, CDR1 is SGHTA and CDR2 is FQGNSA.